One and the same sample provided the 21 T cell receptor beta chains below, sequenced in a study of OX40 agonist ivuxolimab in advanced cancers. Clones were sequenced by immunoSEQ multiplex PCR, and TCRdb holds only the in-frame ones, with some missing. Among around 50,000 clones, approximately 90% were seen once, and the ten largest hold about 0.64%. The specimen was CD4+ or CD8+ T cells sorted from blood, collected in a trial of the OX40 agonist ivuxolimab. Receptors were obtained from an adult with an advanced solid tumor such as melanoma, head and neck, liver or kidney cancer.

The chain uses TRBV14 and TRBJ1-6; no definite D call. V lost 0 bases to trimming and J lost 6 bases, with 6 bases between them. The length of the CDR3 is 14 residues. Germline lookup yields CDR1 SGHDN and CDR2 FVKESK. The CDR3 sequence: CASSQDRGNSPLHF. The CDR3 DNA sequence: TGTGCCAGCAGCCAAGATCGGGGTAATTCACCCCTCCACTTT.

The chain recombines TRBV10-3 with TRBJ2-1; D remains ambiguous. Germline CDR1 is ENHRY and CDR2 is SYGVKD. The CDR3 is 13 amino acids. Trimming pared 2 bases from V and 9 bases from J, leaving 11 bases between. CDR3 protein: CAISESTHGEQFF. In DNA, the CDR3 is TGTGCCATCAGTGAGAGTACCCACGGTGAGCAGTTCTTC.

The chain is built from TRBV27 and TRBJ2-5; tentatively, D is TRBD2 (6 bases). V shed 6 bases and J shed 5 bases, with 13 bases lying between them. Germline loops: CDR1 MNHEY, CDR2 SMNVEV (reference sequence). The CDR3 totals 13 residues. In DNA form, the CDR3 reads TGTGCCAGCAGGGCGGCGGGACGGGAGACCCAGTACTTC. Translation: CASRAAGRETQYF.

V gene TRBV6-5 combines with J gene TRBJ2-2, with TRBD1 matching over 9 bases. Trimming cost V 2 bases and J 4 bases; bases outside gene matches: 2. CDR1 is MNHEY, CDR2 SVGAGI, per germline. The CDR3 runs to 15 residues. CDR3 amino acids: CASSYDRGSTGELFF. DNA of the CDR3: TGTGCCAGCAGTTACGACAGGGGGAGCACCGGGGAGCTGTTTTTT.

The J gene is TRBJ2-3, the V gene TRBV21-1; the table names TRBD2, a call not compared with the DNA. TRBV21-1 is a pseudogene segment. CDR3 length: 17 residues. The CDR3 is CASSKADGSSAADTQYF. The DNA of the CDR3 is TGTGCCAGCAGCAAAGCTGACGGTAGTAGTGCGGCAGATACGCAGTATTTT.

The chain couples TRBV19 to TRBJ2-5, with no clear D. This CDR3 spans 11 amino acids. The V end was cut by 5 bases, the J end by 4 bases, with 5 bases between. Germline loops: CDR1 LNHDA, CDR2 SQIVND (reference sequence). The CDR3 bases are TGTGCCAGTAGTTACAGAGAGACCCAGTACTTC. Protein: CASSYRETQYF.

The V call is TRBV6-1, the J call TRBJ1-1; D is ambiguous. Germline CDR1 is MNHNS and CDR2 is SASEGT. This CDR3 has 17 amino acids. V was pared by 3 bases and J by 1 base, with 18 bases between. CDR3 region: CASSDNMRGRRNTEAFF. The CDR3 DNA reads as TGTGCCAGCAGTGATAATATGCGGGGTAGGCGGAACACTGAAGCTTTCTTT.

The chain is built from TRBV28 and TRBJ2-3, with 12 positions matching TRBD2. This CDR3 has 17 amino acids. Trimming at V came to 2 bases and at J to 6 bases, leaving 9 bases not matched to a gene. CDR1 MDHEN and CDR2 SYDVKM come from the germline V gene. CDR3 protein: CASSLSTSGRTADTQYF. The CDR3 nucleotides read TGTGCCAGCAGTTTAAGCACTAGCGGGAGGACGGCGGATACGCAGTATTTT.

The J gene is TRBJ2-7, the V gene TRBV19; no clear D. The CDR3 covers 14 residues. Germline lookup yields CDR1 LNHDA and CDR2 SQIVND (reference sequence). V was pared by 1 base and J by 5 bases, with 12 bases between. Here the CDR3 reads CASSIVGPPDEQYF. In nucleotides, the CDR3 is TGTGCCAGTAGTATAGTCGGGCCGCCTGACGAGCAGTACTTC.

This clone appeared a single time. V gene TRBV7-9 combines with J gene TRBJ2-3; 7 bases are a match to TRBD2. The CDR3 extends over 15 amino acids. The germline V gene has CDR1 SEHNR and CDR2 FQNEAQ (reference sequence). The V segment lost 2 bases and the J segment 0 bases; nucleotides outside the gene matches: 2. The CDR3 protein is CASSLPSGSTDTQYF. DNA of the CDR3: TGTGCCAGCAGCTTACCTAGCGGTAGCACAGATACGCAGTATTTT.

This sequence joins TRBV27 and TRBJ2-5; the D gene is possibly TRBD1 (5 bases). CDR1 is MNHEY and CDR2 is SMNVEV in the germline V gene (reference sequence). The CDR3 extends over 15 amino acids. V was cut by 8 bases and J by 5 bases, with 21 bases left in between. Here the CDR3 reads CASAKGNPVRETQYF. Here the CDR3 DNA reads TGTGCCAGCGCAAAGGGGAACCCGGTGAGGGAGACCCAGTACTTC.

J is TRBJ2-2 and V is TRBV28; 10 nucleotides match TRBD2. Germline CDR1 MDHEN, CDR2 SYDVKM. Losses at the gene ends were 5 bases for V and 4 bases for J; bases not matched to a gene: 10. The CDR3 runs 17 residues. The CDR3 coding sequence is TGTGCCAGCAGTCCCTACACCGGGACTAGCGCCACCGGGGAGCTGTTTTTT. This sequence encodes CASSPYTGTSATGELFF.

This clone has just one count. The chain uses TRBV4-2 and TRBJ2-7, with D uncertain. CDR1 is LGHNA and CDR2 is YNFKEQ in the germline V gene. The CDR3 has 13 amino acids. The V end was cut by 1 base, the J end by 2 bases, with 6 bases between. The CDR3 region is CASSQGIAYEQYF. CDR3 sequence (DNA): TGTGCCAGCAGCCAAGGGATTGCCTACGAGCAGTACTTC.

The chain couples TRBV7-6 to TRBJ2-2; TRBD2 agrees at 8 bases. The V segment lost 4 bases and the J segment 6 bases; nucleotides outside the gene matches: 1. This CDR3 is 13 amino acids long. The V gene's germline CDR1 is SGHVS and CDR2 FNYEAQ. CDR3 bases: TGTGCCAGCAGCTCCGGGGGGGCCGGGGAGCTGTTTTTT. It codes for CASSSGGAGELFF.

This clone has only one observation. The chain employs TRBV2 and TRBJ2-4, with D maybe TRBD1 (6 bases). CDR3 length: 16 residues. Per germline, CDR1 SNHLY and CDR2 FYNNEI. Trimming took 5 bases from V and 8 from J, leaving 22 bases between them. CDR3 amino acids: CASSNRDILTKDIQYF. The CDR3 bases are TGTGCCAGCAGTAACCGGGACATACTAACCAAGGACATTCAGTACTTC.

This chain links TRBV13 with TRBJ2-5, with TRBD2 matching 9 bases. The CDR3 runs 14 residues. Trimming cost V 6 bases and J 2 bases; bases outside gene matches: 4. Germline CDR1 reads PRHDT; CDR2 reads FYEKMQ (reference sequence). The CDR3 DNA reads TGTGCCAGCAGGGAGGCGGGAGGGCAAGAGACCCAGTACTTC. This gives the protein CASREAGGQETQYF.

The chain carries TRBV2 and TRBJ1-5, with D possibly being TRBD1 (6 bases). CDR1 is SNHLY, CDR2 FYNNEI, per germline. V was pared by 6 bases and J by 6 bases, with 15 bases between. This CDR3 is built from 14 residues. CDR3 sequence reads: CASRGALWGQPQHF. The CDR3 DNA is TGTGCCAGCAGGGGGGCCCTCTGGGGTCAGCCCCAGCATTTT. The variable domain in full, completed from reference TRBV2 and TRBJ1-5, reads EPEVTQTPSHQVTQMGQEVILRCVPISNHLYFYWYRQILGQKVEFLVSFYNNEISEKSEIFDDQFSVERPDGSNFTLKIRSTKLEDSAMYFCASRGALWGQPQHFGDGTRLSIL.

This clone appeared once. The genes are TRBV27 and TRBJ1-2, with unresolved D. The CDR3 is 13 amino acids. The ends were cut back, 3 bases at V and 7 bases at J, with 12 bases in the middle. The germline V gene encodes CDR1 MNHEY and CDR2 SMNVEV (reference sequence). CDR3 sequence reads: CASSFTNTGGYTF. CDR3 nucleotides: TGTGCCAGCAGTTTCACAAATACGGGTGGCTACACCTTC.

This chain links TRBV19 with TRBJ2-5; a weak D match, TRBD2 (5 bases). Deletions cut 3 bases from V and 1 base from J, with 9 bases between. Germline assignment: CDR1 LNHDA and CDR2 SQIVND (reference sequence). The CDR3 extends over 14 amino acids. Written as DNA, the CDR3 is TGTGCCAGTAGTATTGGACTTTCCCAAGAGACCCAGTACTTC. Its protein is CASSIGLSQETQYF. Full variable domain (missing parts from reference TRBV19 and TRBJ2-5): DGGITQSPKYLFRKEGQNVTLSCEQNLNHDAMYWYRQDPGQGLRLIYYSQIVNDFQKGDIAEGYSVSREKKESFPLTVTSAQKNPTAFYLCASSIGLSQETQYFGPGTRLLVL.

This clone was counted once. This sequence joins TRBV11-3 and TRBJ2-2; D call uncertain. This CDR3 spans 14 amino acids. V shed 1 base and J shed 1 base, with 4 bases lying between them. CDR1 is SGHNT and CDR2 is YENEEA in the germline V gene. CDR3 DNA sequence: TGTGCCAGCAGCTTAGGAGGGAACACCGGGGAGCTGTTTTTT. This gives the protein CASSLGGNTGELFF.

V gene TRBV5-1 combines with J gene TRBJ2-3; 10 bases line up with TRBD2. The trim removed 0 bases at V and 5 bases at J, leaving 9 bases unmatched. CDR1 is SGHRS, CDR2 YFSETQ, per germline. This CDR3 is 17 amino acids long. CDR3 protein: CASSLAGLAARLDTQYF. The DNA of the CDR3 is TGCGCCAGCAGCTTGGCCGGACTAGCGGCCCGGCTAGATACGCAGTATTTT.